These 6 T cell receptor beta chains were sequenced from one sample in a study of CD8 T cells in Susac syndrome. A quantity of roughly 0.5 to 1 ug RNA underwent reverse transcription using random hexamers. TCRdb re-called the immunoSEQ multiplex PCR reads with MiXCR, one entry per CDR3 protein. The sample yields about 130,000 distinct CDR3 sequences, around 94% seen once. The material sequenced was CD8+ T cells from PBMCs. Receptor source: a human donor with Susac syndrome.

The chain uses TRBV5-4 and TRBJ2-3; TRBD2 is a possible D gene (6 bases). CDR3 length: 15 amino acids. The germline gives CDR1 SGHNT, CDR2 YYREEE (reference sequence). V lost 4 bases and J 1 base, leaving 13 bases between the germline ends. The CDR3 DNA sequence: TGTGCCAGCAGCCCGGGAGTTCTTGGCACAGATACGCAGTATTTT. This translates into CASSPGVLGTDTQYF.

The V gene is TRBV5-6, the J gene TRBJ1-5, with D perhaps TRBD1 (5 bases). This CDR3 spans 15 amino acids. Germline loops: CDR1 SGHDT, CDR2 YYEEEE. V lost 1 base, J lost 4 bases, and 12 bases lay in between. The CDR3 nucleotides read TGTGCCAGCAGCTTGCGTCAGGGAAGGAATCAGCCCCAGCATTTT. Encoded protein: CASSLRQGRNQPQHF.

This chain links TRBV3-1 with TRBJ2-7; the match to TRBD1 covers 9 bases. Germline V CDR1 and CDR2: LGHDT, YNNKEL (reference sequence). V shed 5 bases and J 5 bases; nucleotides not matched to a gene: 1. This CDR3 is 12 amino acids long. The CDR3 coding sequence is TGTGCCAGCAGCGGGACAGGGAACGAGCAGTACTTC. Encoded protein: CASSGTGNEQYF.

The chain has TRBV29-1 and TRBJ2-1, with 10 bases fitting TRBD2. Trimming at V came to 5 bases and at J to 0 bases, leaving 4 bases not matched to a gene. The CDR3 covers 15 residues. CDR1 SQVTM and CDR2 ANQGSEA come from the germline V gene. DNA for the CDR3: TGCAGCGTTTGGACTAGCGGCAACTCCTACAATGAGCAGTTCTTC. It yields the protein CSVWTSGNSYNEQFF.

This chain uses TRBV5-6 with TRBJ2-1, with TRBD2 as a possible D gene (5 bases). This CDR3 spans 15 amino acids. Deletions cut 4 bases from V and 6 bases from J, with 17 bases between. CDR1 is SGHDT and CDR2 is YYEEEE in the germline V gene. This CDR3 reads CASSTELNRGNEQFF. The CDR3 DNA reads as TGTGCCAGCAGCACAGAACTTAATCGGGGCAATGAGCAGTTCTTC. The full variable domain, completed using reference TRBV5-6 and TRBJ2-1, is DAGVTQSPTHLIKTRGQQVTLRCSPKSGHDTVSWYQQALGQGPQFIFQYYEEEERQRGNFPDRFSGHQFPNYSSELNVNALLLGDSALYLCASSTELNRGNEQFFGPGTRLTVL.

The chain couples TRBV18 to TRBJ2-7; D is perhaps TRBD1 (5 bases). The V end was cut by 3 bases, the J end by 3 bases, with 15 bases between. CDR1 KGHSH and CDR2 LQKENI come from the germline V gene. The CDR3 loop spans 15 amino acids. This chain's CDR3 is CASSPSEVRVYEQYF. The CDR3 region has the DNA TGTGCCAGCTCACCCTCCGAGGTCAGGGTCTACGAGCAGTACTTC.